This TCR beta chain stems from a study of T cells in Graves' hyperthyroidism and ophthalmopathy. Germline V gene data show CDR1 as SGHRS and CDR2 as YFSETQ. V shed 0 bases, J shed 1 base, and the junction held 2 bases outside the gene matches. There are 16 residues in the CDR3. The TCR beta CDR3 regions underwent amplification using RNA transcripts as the source. HTBI primers drove first-round RT-PCR of the TCR CDR3. TCRdb fed the multiplex PCR reads into MiXCR, producing one record per CDR3 protein. This sample yields approximately 590,000 distinct CDR3 sequences, of which roughly 14% are seen a single time; 6.5% to 8% belongs to the top ten.

The specimen was blood. J is TRBJ2-1 and V is TRBV5-1; TRBD2 aligns across 9 bases. The TCR sequence derives from a woman aged 30 to 39 with Graves' hyperthyroidism. CDR3: CASSLETSGSYNEQFF. In nucleotides, the CDR3 is TGCGCCAGCAGCTTGGAGACTAGCGGTTCCTACAATGAGCAGTTCTTC.